These 17 T cell receptor beta chains were sequenced from one sample in a study of PD-1 blockade in classical Hodgkin lymphoma. Measured with immunoSEQ multiplex PCR; TCRdb has only the in-frame clones, and not every one. The sample has 75,000 to 100,000 clones; roughly 80% are singletons. Each and every patient relapsed after autologous stem cell transplantation, and patients got differing brentuximab vedotin exposure. The sequences come from peripheral blood mononuclear cells (PBMCs), collected before the second cycle of nivolumab. The receptors shown here come from a human donor with classical Hodgkin lymphoma.

The chain joins TRBV7-9 to TRBJ1-2; D may be TRBD1 (5 bases). V gave up 5 bases and J gave up 4 bases, with 11 bases separating them. The CDR3 is 13 amino acids. CDR1 is SEHNR, CDR2 FQNEAQ, per germline (reference sequence). DNA of the CDR3: TGTGCCAGCAGCCCCGGGACGGCCTATGGCTACACCTTC. Translating it yields CASSPGTAYGYTF.

This chain joins TRBV19 and TRBJ2-2; TRBD2 aligns across 8 bases. V was clipped by 3 bases and J by 8 bases; unmatched bases: 2. This CDR3 has 13 residues. Germline CDR1 and CDR2: LNHDA and SQIVND (reference sequence). CDR3 sequence reads: CASSMLAGGELFF. The CDR3, as DNA: TGTGCCAGTAGTATGTTAGCGGGAGGGGAGCTGTTTTTT.

The chain combines TRBV18 with TRBJ2-1, with TRBD1 identical over 8 bases. CDR3 length: 14 residues. The V and J ends lost 10 bases and 2 bases, in that order; junction bases with no gene match: 7. In germline, CDR1 is KGHSH, CDR2 LQKENI. Written as DNA, the CDR3 is TGTGCCACCATGGGACAGGATGCCTACAATGAGCAGTTCTTC. This sequence encodes CATMGQDAYNEQFF.

This chain connects TRBV10-3 to TRBJ2-3; a possible D gene is TRBD2 (5 bases). Germline V lookup: CDR1 ENHRY, CDR2 SYGVKD. Trimming pared 3 bases from V and 4 bases from J, leaving 8 bases between. CDR3 length: 13 residues. CDR3 DNA sequence: TGTGCCATCAGTGAATCGGGGTCAGATACGCAGTATTTT. It codes for CAISESGSDTQYF.

The chain recombines TRBV5-1 with TRBJ2-1, with a possible D match to TRBD2 (5 bases). CDR3 length: 15 amino acids. V shed 1 base and J shed 2 bases, with 10 bases lying between them. Looked up from germline, CDR1 is SGHRS and CDR2 is YFSETQ. CDR3 nucleotides: TGCGCCAGCAGCTTGCGGGGTGGGACCTACAATGAGCAGTTCTTC. Encoded protein: CASSLRGGTYNEQFF.

CDR3 sequence (DNA): TGCAGCGTTGGCCCCCAAGAGACCCAGTACTTC. This codes for CSVGPQETQYF. V and J are TRBV29-1 and TRBJ2-5; D is unclear. Trimming left V 4 bases short and J 1 base short, with 4 bases between. The CDR3 runs to 11 residues. Per the germline V gene, CDR1 is SQVTM and CDR2 is ANQGSEA.

The rearrangement links TRBV7-7 to TRBJ2-5; 8 bases agree with TRBD2. Unmatched junction bases numbered 6, after V lost 5 bases and J lost 1 base. The CDR3 consists of 15 residues. CDR1 and CDR2 (germline): SSHAT, FNYEAQ (reference sequence). The CDR3 bases are TGTGCCAGCAGCCCAGCGGGAGTGGGCCAAGAGACCCAGTACTTC. Its translation is CASSPAGVGQETQYF.

The V call is TRBV5-1, the J call TRBJ1-5, with 9 bases fitting TRBD1. The V gene end was trimmed by 4 bases and the J gene end by 5 bases; junction bases not matched to a gene: 7. Germline CDR1 is SGHRS and CDR2 is YFSETQ. The CDR3 spans 15 residues. This chain's CDR3 is CASSAGTGIDQPQHF. CDR3 DNA sequence: TGCGCCAGCAGCGCCGGGACAGGGATAGATCAGCCCCAGCATTTT. Full variable domain (remainder filled in from reference TRBV5-1 and TRBJ1-5): KAGVTQTPRYLIKTRGQQVTLSCSPISGHRSVSWYQQTPGQGLQFLFEYFSETQRNKGNFPGRFSGRQFSNSRSEMNVSTLELGDSALYLCASSAGTGIDQPQHFGDGTRLSIL.

This clone occurred once. The rearrangement links TRBV14 to TRBJ2-7, with 7 bases lining up with TRBD2. The V gene end was trimmed by 3 bases and the J gene end by 6 bases; junction bases not matched to a gene: 8. Germline V gene data show CDR1 as SGHDN and CDR2 as FVKESK. The CDR3 is 14 residues long. Here the CDR3 reads CASSHLPGGSEQYF. CDR3 DNA sequence: TGTGCCAGCAGCCATTTACCCGGGGGGTCCGAGCAGTACTTC.

This clone appeared a single time. The chain recombines TRBV7-3 with TRBJ2-2, with unresolved D. V shed 8 bases and J shed 0 bases, with 7 bases lying between them. This CDR3 is 13 amino acids long. The V gene's germline CDR1 is SGHTA and CDR2 FQGTGA. The CDR3 region is CASSSANTGELFF. The CDR3 DNA sequence: TGTGCCAGCTCGTCCGCGAACACCGGGGAGCTGTTTTTT.

V and J are TRBV12-5 and TRBJ2-1; 10 bases align to TRBD2. The V segment lost 1 base and the J segment 4 bases; nucleotides outside the gene matches: 7. The germline gives CDR1 LGHNT, CDR2 FRNRAP. This CDR3 comprises 17 residues. The CDR3 protein is CASGLELTSGPYNEQFF. CDR3 nucleotides: TGTGCTAGTGGTTTGGAACTGACTAGCGGGCCTTACAATGAGCAGTTCTTC.

The J gene is TRBJ2-7, the V gene TRBV9; TRBD2 is a possible D gene (6 bases). Deletions cut 0 bases from V and 7 bases from J, with 14 bases between. Germline CDR1 reads SGDLS; CDR2 reads YYNGEE. This CDR3 has 14 amino acids. The CDR3 nucleotides read TGTGCCAGCAGCGTAGCGGGAGCCAGTGATGAGCAGTACTTC. Residues: CASSVAGASDEQYF.

Concerning this clone itself: The sample carries other DNA sequences with the same CDR3. The chain carries TRBV5-1 and TRBJ2-1, with 7 nucleotides matching TRBD1. The ends lost 6 bases at V and 0 bases at J; junction bases unmatched: 3. Germline V gives CDR1 SGHRS, CDR2 YFSETQ. This CDR3 has 14 amino acids. CDR3 sequence (DNA): TGCGCCAGCACCTCAGGGGGCTCCTACAATGAGCAGTTCTTC. It translates to CASTSGGSYNEQFF. The variable domain in full, with the rest retrieved from reference TRBV5-1 and TRBJ2-1, is KAGVTQTPRYLIKTRGQQVTLSCSPISGHRSVSWYQQTPGQGLQFLFEYFSETQRNKGNFPGRFSGRQFSNSRSEMNVSTLELGDSALYLCASTSGGSYNEQFFGPGTRLTVL.

CDR3 in DNA: TGTGCCAGCAGCTTAGTTCAGGGGGGGAACATTCAGTACTTC. It is translated as CASSLVQGGNIQYF. This chain uses TRBV11-2 with TRBJ2-4; the D call may be TRBD1 or TRBD2 (7 bases each). Germline-derived CDR1 and CDR2 are SGHAT and FQNNGV. Trimming left V 1 base short and J 7 bases short, with 11 bases between. CDR3 length equals 14 residues.

The J gene is TRBJ1-4, the V gene TRBV4-2, with 7 bases aligning to TRBD1. Unmatched junction bases numbered 3, after V lost 2 bases and J lost 0 bases. The CDR3 loop spans 16 amino acids. Germline lookup yields CDR1 LGHNA and CDR2 YNFKEQ. The CDR3 protein is CASSQLGTATNEKLFF. The CDR3 DNA reads TGTGCCAGCAGCCAACTGGGGACAGCAACTAATGAAAAACTGTTTTTT.

This chain uses TRBV10-3 with TRBJ2-7; tentatively, D is TRBD1 (6 bases). V lost 11 bases and J lost 3, with 11 bases in between. Germline V gene lookup returns CDR1 ENHRY and CDR2 SYGVKD. This CDR3 region has 11 residues. The CDR3 DNA reads as TGTGCCGCAGCACAGGGCTACGAGCAGTACTTC. This encodes CAAAQGYEQYF.

The V and J genes are TRBV5-1 and TRBJ1-1; D not resolved. CDR3 length: 14 residues. Germline-derived CDR1 and CDR2 are SGHRS and YFSETQ. Trimming stripped 2 bases from V and 2 bases from J, with 10 bases between. The CDR3 protein is CASSFWGSNTEAFF. CDR3 sequence (DNA): TGCGCCAGCAGCTTTTGGGGTTCAAACACTGAAGCTTTCTTT. The full variable domain, its missing parts supplied by reference TRBV5-1 and TRBJ1-1, is KAGVTQTPRYLIKTRGQQVTLSCSPISGHRSVSWYQQTPGQGLQFLFEYFSETQRNKGNFPGRFSGRQFSNSRSEMNVSTLELGDSALYLCASSFWGSNTEAFFGQGTRLTVV.